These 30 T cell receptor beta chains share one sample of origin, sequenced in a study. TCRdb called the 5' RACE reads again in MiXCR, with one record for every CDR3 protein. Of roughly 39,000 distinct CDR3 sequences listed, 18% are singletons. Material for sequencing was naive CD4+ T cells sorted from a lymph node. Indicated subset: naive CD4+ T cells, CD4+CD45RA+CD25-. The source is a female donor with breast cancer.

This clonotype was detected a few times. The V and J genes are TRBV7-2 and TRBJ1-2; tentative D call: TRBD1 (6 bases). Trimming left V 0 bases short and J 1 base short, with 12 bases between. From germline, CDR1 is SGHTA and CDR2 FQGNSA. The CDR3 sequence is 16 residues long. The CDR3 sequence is CASSLAKVGGNYGYTF. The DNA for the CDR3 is TGTGCCAGCAGCTTAGCGAAAGTAGGGGGTAACTATGGCTACACCTTC.

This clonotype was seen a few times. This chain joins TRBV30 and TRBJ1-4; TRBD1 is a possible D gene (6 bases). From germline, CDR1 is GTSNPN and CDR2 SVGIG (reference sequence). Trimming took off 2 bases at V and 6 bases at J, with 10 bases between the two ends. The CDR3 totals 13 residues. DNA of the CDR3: TGTGCCTGGAGTTCCGGGACACATGAAAAACTGTTTTTT. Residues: CAWSSGTHEKLFF.

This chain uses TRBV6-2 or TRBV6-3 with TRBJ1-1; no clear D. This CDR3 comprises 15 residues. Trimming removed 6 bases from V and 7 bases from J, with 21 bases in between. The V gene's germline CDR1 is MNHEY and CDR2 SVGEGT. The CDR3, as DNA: TGTGCCAGCAGCCTGATTGCTATTGGAAGAGGTGAAGCTTTCTTT. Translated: CASSLIAIGRGEAFF.

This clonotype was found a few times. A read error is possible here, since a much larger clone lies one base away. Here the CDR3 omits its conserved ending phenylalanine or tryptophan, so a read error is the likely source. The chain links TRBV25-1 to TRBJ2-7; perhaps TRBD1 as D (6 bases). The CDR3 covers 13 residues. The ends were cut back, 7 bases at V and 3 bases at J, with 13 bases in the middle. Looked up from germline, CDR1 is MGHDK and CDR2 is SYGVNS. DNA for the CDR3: TGTGCCAGCAAAGACCAGGGGTACTACGAGCAGTACTCC. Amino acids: CASKDQGYYEQYS.

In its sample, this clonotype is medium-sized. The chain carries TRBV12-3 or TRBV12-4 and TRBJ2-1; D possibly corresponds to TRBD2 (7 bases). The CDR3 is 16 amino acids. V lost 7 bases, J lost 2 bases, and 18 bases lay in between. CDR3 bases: TGTGCCAGCACCCTCGTGGCGGGGGCCACCTACAATGAGCAGTTCTTC. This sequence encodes CASTLVAGATYNEQFF.

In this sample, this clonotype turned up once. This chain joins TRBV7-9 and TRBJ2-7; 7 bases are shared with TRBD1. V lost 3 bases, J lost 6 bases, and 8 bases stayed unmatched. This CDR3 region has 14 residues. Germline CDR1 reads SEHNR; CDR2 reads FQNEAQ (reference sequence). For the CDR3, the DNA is TGTGCCAGCAGCTTGCCCGGGACAGAGGGCGAGCAGTACTTC. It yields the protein CASSLPGTEGEQYF. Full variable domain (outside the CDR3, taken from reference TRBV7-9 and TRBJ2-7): DTGVSQNPRHKITKRGQNVTFRCDPISEHNRLYWYRQTLGQGPEFLTYFQNEAQLEKSRLLSDRFSAERPKGSFSTLEIQRTEQGDSAMYLCASSLPGTEGEQYFGPGTRLTVT.

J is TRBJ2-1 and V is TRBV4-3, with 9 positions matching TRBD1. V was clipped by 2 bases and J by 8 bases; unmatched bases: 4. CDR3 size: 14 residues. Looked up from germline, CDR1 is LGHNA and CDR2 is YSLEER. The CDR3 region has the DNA TGCGCCAGCAGCCAACCGGGACAGGGCCATGAGCAGTTCTTC. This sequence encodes CASSQPGQGHEQFF.

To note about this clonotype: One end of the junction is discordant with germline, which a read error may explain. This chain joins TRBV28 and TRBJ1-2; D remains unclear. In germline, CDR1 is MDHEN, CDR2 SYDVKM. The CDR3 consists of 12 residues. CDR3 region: CGSSFAGSGYTF. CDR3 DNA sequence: TGTGGCAGCAGTTTTGCGGGAAGTGGCTACACCTTC.

The CDR3 sequence: CASSFQGGNTEAFF. The CDR3 nucleotides are TGCGCCAGCAGCTTCCAGGGGGGGAACACTGAAGCTTTCTTT. The chain employs TRBV5-1 and TRBJ1-1; 7 bases are shared with TRBD1. Germline V CDR1 and CDR2: SGHRS, YFSETQ. The CDR3 has 14 amino acids. After removal of 2 bases from V and 1 base from J, the junction contained 2 bases not matched to a gene.

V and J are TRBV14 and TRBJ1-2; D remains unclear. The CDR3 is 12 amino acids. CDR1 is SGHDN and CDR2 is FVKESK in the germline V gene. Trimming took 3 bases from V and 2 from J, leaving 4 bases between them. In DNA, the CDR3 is TGTGCCAGCAGCCAGCAGAACTATGGCTACACCTTC. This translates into CASSQQNYGYTF.

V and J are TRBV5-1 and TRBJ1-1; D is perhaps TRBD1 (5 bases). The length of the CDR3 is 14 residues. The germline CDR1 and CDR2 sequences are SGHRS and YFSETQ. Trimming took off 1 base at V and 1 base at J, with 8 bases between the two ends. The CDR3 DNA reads TGCGCCAGCAGCTTGTCTCAGGGGAACACTGAAGCTTTCTTT. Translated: CASSLSQGNTEAFF.

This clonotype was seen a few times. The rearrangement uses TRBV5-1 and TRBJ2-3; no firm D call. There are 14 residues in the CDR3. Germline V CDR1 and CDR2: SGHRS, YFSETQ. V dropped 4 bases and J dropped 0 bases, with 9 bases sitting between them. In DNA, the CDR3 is TGCGCCAGCAGCCGAGACGGGAGCACAGATACGCAGTATTTT. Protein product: CASSRDGSTDTQYF. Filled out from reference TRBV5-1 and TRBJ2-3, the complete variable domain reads KAGVTQTPRYLIKTRGQQVTLSCSPISGHRSVSWYQQTPGQGLQFLFEYFSETQRNKGNFPGRFSGRQFSNSRSEMNVSTLELGDSALYLCASSRDGSTDTQYFGPGTRLTVL.

The CDR3 DNA reads TGCAGCCCAAGCCAGAGGAACACTGAAGCTTTCTTT. It yields the protein CSPSQRNTEAFF. The chain uses TRBV20-1 and TRBJ1-1; D unresolved. This CDR3 has 12 amino acids. Germline V gene sequence: CDR1 DFQATT, CDR2 SNEGSKA (reference sequence).

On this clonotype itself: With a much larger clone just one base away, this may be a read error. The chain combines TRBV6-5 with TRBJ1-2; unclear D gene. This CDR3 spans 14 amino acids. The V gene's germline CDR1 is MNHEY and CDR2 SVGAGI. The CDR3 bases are TGTGCCAGCAGTTACGGTGTGACTAACTATGGCTACGCCTTC. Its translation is CASSYGVTNYGYAF.

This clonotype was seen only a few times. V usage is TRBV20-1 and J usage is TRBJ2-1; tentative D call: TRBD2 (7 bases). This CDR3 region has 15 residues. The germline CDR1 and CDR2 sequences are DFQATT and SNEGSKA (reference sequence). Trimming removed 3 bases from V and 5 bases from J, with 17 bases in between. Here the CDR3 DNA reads TGCAGTGCTAGGAAGGGGGGGAGTTCAAACAATGAGCAGTTCTTC. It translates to CSARKGGSSNNEQFF.

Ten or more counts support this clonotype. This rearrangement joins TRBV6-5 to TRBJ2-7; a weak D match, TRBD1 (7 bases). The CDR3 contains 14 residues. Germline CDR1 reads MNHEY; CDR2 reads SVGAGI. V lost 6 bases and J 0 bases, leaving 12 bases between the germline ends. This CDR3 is CASSRGTDSYEQYF. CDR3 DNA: TGTGCCAGCAGCCGCGGGACAGACTCCTACGAGCAGTACTTC.

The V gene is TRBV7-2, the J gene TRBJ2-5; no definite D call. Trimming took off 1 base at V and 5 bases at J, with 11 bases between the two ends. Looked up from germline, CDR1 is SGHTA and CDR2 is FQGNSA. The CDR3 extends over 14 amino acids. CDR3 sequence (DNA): TGTGCCAGCAGCTTAGACCCCTCCACGGAGACCCAGTACTTC. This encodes CASSLDPSTETQYF.

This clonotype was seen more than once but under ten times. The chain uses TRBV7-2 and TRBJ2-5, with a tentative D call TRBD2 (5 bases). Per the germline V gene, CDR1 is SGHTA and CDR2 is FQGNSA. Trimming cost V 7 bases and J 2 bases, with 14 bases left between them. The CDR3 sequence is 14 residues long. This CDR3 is CASTEGGLQETQYF. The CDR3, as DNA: TGTGCCAGCACCGAGGGCGGGTTACAAGAGACCCAGTACTTC.

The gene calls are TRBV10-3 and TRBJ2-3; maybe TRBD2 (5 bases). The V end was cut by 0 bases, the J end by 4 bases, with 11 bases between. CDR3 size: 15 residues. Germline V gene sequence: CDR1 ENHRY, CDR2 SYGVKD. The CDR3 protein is CAISESRGVPDTQYF. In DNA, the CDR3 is TGTGCCATCAGTGAGTCCCGGGGAGTCCCAGATACGCAGTATTTT.

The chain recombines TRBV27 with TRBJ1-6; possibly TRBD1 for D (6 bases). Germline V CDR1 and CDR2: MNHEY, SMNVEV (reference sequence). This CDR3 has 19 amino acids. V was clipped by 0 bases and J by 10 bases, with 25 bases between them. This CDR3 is CASSLSLRGATFNGSPLHF. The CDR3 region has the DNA TGTGCCAGCAGTTTATCGCTTCGGGGGGCGACCTTCAACGGGTCACCCCTCCACTTT.

CDR3 in DNA: TGTGCCAGCAGCTTAGAGCGCCTGAACACCGGGGAGCTGTTTTTT. Translating gives CASSLERLNTGELFF. V and J are TRBV7-9 and TRBJ2-2; no firm D call. Germline loops: CDR1 SEHNR, CDR2 FQNEAQ (reference sequence). The CDR3 spans 15 residues. Trimming took off 1 base at V and 1 base at J, with 7 bases between the two ends.

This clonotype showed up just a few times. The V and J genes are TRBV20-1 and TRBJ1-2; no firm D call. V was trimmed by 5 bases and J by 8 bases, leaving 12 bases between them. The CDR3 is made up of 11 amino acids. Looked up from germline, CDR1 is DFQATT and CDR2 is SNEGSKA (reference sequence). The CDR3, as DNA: TGCAGTGCTTACCCCCCTTTAGGCTACACCTTC. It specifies CSAYPPLGYTF.

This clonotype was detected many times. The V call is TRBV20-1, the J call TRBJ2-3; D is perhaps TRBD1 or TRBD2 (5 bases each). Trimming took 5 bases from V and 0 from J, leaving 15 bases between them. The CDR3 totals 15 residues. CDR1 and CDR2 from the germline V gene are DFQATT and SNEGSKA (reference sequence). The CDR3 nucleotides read TGCAGTGCTGACCGGGACCCCTATAGCACAGATACGCAGTATTTT. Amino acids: CSADRDPYSTDTQYF.

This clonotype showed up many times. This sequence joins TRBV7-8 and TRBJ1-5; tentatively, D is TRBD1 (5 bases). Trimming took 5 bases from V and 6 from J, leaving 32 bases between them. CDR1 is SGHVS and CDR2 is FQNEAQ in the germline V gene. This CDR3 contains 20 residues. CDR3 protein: CASSRRGRGSDTLAGQPQHF. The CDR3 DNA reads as TGTGCCAGCAGCCGGAGGGGTAGGGGATCGGACACCTTGGCGGGTCAGCCCCAGCATTTT.

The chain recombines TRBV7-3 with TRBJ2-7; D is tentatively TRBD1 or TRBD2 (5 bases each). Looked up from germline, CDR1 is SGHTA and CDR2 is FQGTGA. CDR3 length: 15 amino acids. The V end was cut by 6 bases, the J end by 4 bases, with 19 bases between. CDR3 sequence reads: CASRPGHNRGYEQYF. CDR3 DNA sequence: TGTGCCAGCAGACCAGGACATAACCGGGGTTACGAGCAGTACTTC.

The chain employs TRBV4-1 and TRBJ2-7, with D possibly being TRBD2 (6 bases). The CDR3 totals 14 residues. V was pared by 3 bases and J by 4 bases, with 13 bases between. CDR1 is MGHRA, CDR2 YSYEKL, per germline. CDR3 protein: CASSHDTGLYEQYF. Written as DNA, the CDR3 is TGCGCCAGCAGCCATGATACCGGACTATACGAGCAGTACTTC.

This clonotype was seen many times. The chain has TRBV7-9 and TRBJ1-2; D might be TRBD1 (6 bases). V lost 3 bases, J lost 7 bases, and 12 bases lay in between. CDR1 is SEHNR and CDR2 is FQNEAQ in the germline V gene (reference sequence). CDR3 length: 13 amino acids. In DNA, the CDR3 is TGTGCCAGCAGCTTGGGGGCAGGGAGTGGCTACACCTTC. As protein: CASSLGAGSGYTF.

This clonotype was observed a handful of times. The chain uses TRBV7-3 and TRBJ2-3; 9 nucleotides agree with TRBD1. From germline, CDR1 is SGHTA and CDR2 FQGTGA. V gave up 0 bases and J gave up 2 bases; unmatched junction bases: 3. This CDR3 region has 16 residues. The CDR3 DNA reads TGTGCCAGCAGCTTAACCACAGGGGGCAACACAGATACGCAGTATTTT. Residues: CASSLTTGGNTDTQYF.

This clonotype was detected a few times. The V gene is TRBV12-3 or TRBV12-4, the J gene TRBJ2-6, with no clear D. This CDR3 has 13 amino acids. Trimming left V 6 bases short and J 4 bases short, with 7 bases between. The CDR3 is CASSPYGANVLTF. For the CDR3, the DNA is TGTGCCAGCAGCCCCTACGGGGCCAACGTCCTGACTTTC.

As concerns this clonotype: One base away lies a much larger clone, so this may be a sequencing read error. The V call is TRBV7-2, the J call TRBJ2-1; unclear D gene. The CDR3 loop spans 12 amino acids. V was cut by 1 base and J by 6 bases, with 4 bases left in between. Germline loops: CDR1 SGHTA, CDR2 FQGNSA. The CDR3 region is CASSLETNEQFF. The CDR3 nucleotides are TGTGCCAGCAGCTTAGAAACCAATGAGCAGTTCTTC.